This T cell receptor (beta chain) was sequenced in a study of beta chain features in type 1 diabetes. Study-level results: Significant though moderate, a shortening of TCRB CDR3s appeared in all four CD4+ subsets of Type 1 diabetes patients. The similarity of naive, central memory and Treg TCRB repertoires appeared greater among patients than among healthy donors.

Details on this clone: The antigen remains undetermined.

Since all of the isolated RNA was reverse transcribed, expressed TCRB transcripts were what got sequenced. Clones were sequenced by immunoSEQ multiplex PCR, and TCRdb holds only the in-frame ones, with some missing. The data contain 630,000 or so clones, over 12% of them seen just once; the ten biggest clones take up 0.04%. CDR1 and CDR2 (germline): SEHNR, FQNEAQ (reference sequence). V was shortened by 1 base and J by 7 bases, with 17 bases between the two germline ends. The CDR3 totals 16 residues. The receptor was isolated from a man in his late teens or twenties with type 1 diabetes. V is TRBV7-9 and J is TRBJ2-1, with D possibly being TRBD1 or TRBD2 (5 bases each). Sample: naive CD4+ T cells from blood. This CDR3 reads CASSLGGDDLRNEQFF. In DNA form, the CDR3 reads TGTGCCAGCAGCTTAGGAGGGGACGACTTGAGAAATGAGCAGTTCTTC.